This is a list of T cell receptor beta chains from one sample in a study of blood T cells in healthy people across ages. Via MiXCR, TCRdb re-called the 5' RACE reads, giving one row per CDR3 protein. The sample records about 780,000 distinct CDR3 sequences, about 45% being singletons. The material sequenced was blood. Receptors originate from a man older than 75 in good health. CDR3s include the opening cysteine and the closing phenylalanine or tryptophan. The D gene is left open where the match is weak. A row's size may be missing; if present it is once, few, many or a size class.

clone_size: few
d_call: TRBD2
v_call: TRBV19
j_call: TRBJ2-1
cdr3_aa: CASSIVSGSKANEQFF
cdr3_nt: TGTGCCAGTAGTATAGTGAGCGGGAGTAAAGCCAATGAGCAGTTCTTC

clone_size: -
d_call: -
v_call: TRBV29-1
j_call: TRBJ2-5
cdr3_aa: CSAVPSWQETQYF
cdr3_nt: TGCAGCGCGGTCCCCAGTTGGCAAGAGACCCAGTACTTC

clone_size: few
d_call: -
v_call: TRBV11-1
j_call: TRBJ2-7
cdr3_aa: CASTDGSSYNEQYF
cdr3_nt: TGTGCCAGCACGGACGGGTCCTCCTACAATGAGCAGTACTTC

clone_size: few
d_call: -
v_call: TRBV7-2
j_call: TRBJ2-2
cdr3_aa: CASSSPNTGELFF
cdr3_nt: TGTGCCAGCAGTTCGCCTAACACCGGGGAGCTGTTTTTT

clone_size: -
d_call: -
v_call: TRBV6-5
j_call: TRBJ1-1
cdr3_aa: CASRKGTANTEAFF
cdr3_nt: TGTGCCAGCAGGAAGGGGACGGCGAACACTGAAGCTTTCTTT

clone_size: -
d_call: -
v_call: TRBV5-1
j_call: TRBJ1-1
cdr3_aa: CASSRGHGGEAFF
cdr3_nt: TGCGCCAGCAGCCGCGGACACGGTGGCGAAGCTTTCTTT

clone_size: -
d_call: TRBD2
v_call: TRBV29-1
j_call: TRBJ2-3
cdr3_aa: CSVEGLAGPRSDTQYF
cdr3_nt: TGCAGCGTTGAAGGCCTAGCGGGACCTAGATCAGATACGCAGTATTTT

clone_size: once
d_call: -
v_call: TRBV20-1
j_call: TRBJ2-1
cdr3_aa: CSASKGYVSEQFF
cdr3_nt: TGCAGTGCTAGTAAAGGTTACGTTTCTGAGCAGTTCTTC

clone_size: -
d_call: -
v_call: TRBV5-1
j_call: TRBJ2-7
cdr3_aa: CASSSGSQGSYEQYF
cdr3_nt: TGCGCCAGCAGCTCGGGGTCGCAGGGGTCCTACGAGCAGTACTTC

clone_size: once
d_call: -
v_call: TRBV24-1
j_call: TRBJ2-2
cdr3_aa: CATRAAQNTGELFF
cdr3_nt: TGTGCCACCAGGGCTGCACAGAACACCGGGGAGCTGTTTTTT

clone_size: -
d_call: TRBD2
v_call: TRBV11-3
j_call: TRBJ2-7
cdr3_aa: CASSSGAGGPDEQYF
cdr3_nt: TGTGCCAGCAGCTCAGGAGCGGGAGGGCCGGACGAGCAGTACTTC

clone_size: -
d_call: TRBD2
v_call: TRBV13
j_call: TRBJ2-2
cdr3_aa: CASSLLLAGAPNTGELFF
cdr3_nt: TGTGCCAGCAGCTTATTACTAGCGGGGGCCCCAAACACCGGGGAGCTGTTTTTT

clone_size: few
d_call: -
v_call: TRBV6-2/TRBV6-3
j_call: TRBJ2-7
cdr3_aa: CASRDTTYEQYF
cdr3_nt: TGTGCCAGCAGGGACACCACCTACGAGCAGTACTTC

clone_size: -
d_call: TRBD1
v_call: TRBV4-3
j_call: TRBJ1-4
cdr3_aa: CASSPRQGLTNEKLFF
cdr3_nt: TGCGCCAGCAGCCCCCGACAGGGTCTGACTAATGAAAAACTGTTTTTT

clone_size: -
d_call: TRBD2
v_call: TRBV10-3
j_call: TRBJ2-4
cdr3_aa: CAISEVAGGPKNIQYF
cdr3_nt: TGTGCCATCAGTGAGGTAGCGGGAGGACCCAAAAACATTCAGTACTTC

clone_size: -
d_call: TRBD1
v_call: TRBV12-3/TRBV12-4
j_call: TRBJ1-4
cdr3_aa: CASSLRQGRFWSEKLFF
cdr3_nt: TGTGCCAGCAGTTTGAGACAGGGGAGGTTTTGGAGTGAAAAACTGTTTTTT

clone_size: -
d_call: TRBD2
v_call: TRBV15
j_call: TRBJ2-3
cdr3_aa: CATSLARDLAVRTDTQYF
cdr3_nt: TGTGCCACCAGCCTCGCCCGGGATCTAGCGGTACGCACAGATACGCAGTATTTT

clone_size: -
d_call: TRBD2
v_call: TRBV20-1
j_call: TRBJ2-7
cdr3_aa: CSARSTGGGSYGQYF
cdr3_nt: TGCAGTGCTAGATCCACGGGAGGGGGGTCTTACGGGCAGTACTTC

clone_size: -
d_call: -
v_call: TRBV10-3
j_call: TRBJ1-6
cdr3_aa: CAIQGGSYNSPLHF
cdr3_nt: TGTGCCATACAGGGTGGATCCTATAATTCGCCCCTCCACTTT

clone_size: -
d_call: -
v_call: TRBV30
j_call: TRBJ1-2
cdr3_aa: CAWTSGGGYTF
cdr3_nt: TGTGCCTGGACTTCGGGGGGAGGCTACACCTTC

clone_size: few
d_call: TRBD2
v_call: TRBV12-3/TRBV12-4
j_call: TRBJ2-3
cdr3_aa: CASSALGLVPTDTQYF
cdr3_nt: TGTGCCAGCAGTGCCCTGGGACTAGTGCCCACAGATACGCAGTATTTT